This is a list of T cell receptor beta chains from one sample in a study of T cell changes during pregnancy in multiple sclerosis. The table came from immunoSEQ multiplex PCR; TCRdb's copy has only in-frame clones and leaves some out. Of around 64,000 clones listed, over 90% are singletons. The sample in question was CD4+ T cells from peripheral blood mononuclear cells, obtained after pregnancy. Source of these receptors: a female donor with multiple sclerosis, enrolled in a pregnancy study. CDR3s include the opening cysteine and the closing phenylalanine or tryptophan. D genes are given only for firm matches. Expanded clones get a size class; other rows say once, few or many, or leave the size out.

d_call: .; clone_size: .; v_call: TRBV25-1; j_call: TRBJ2-5; cdr3_aa: CASSEYVRSGKTQYF; cdr3_nt: TGTGCCAGCAGTGAATATGTTAGGAGTGGAAAGACCCAGTACTTC
d_call: .; clone_size: .; v_call: TRBV29-1; j_call: TRBJ2-2; cdr3_aa: CSVAWLGGGELFF; cdr3_nt: TGCAGCGTTGCATGGCTAGGTGGCGGGGAGCTGTTTTTT
d_call: .; clone_size: few; v_call: TRBV28; j_call: TRBJ1-1; cdr3_aa: CASRGRPEAFF; cdr3_nt: TGTGCCAGCAGGGGCAGGCCAGAAGCTTTCTTT
d_call: .; clone_size: .; v_call: TRBV7-3; j_call: TRBJ2-1; cdr3_aa: CASSPARSYNEQFF; cdr3_nt: TGTGCCAGCAGCCCCGCGAGGTCCTACAATGAGCAGTTCTTC
d_call: TRBD1; clone_size: .; v_call: TRBV5-6; j_call: TRBJ1-2; cdr3_aa: CASSLPGTGFYGYTF; cdr3_nt: TGTGCCAGCAGCTTGCCCGGGACAGGGTTCTATGGCTACACCTTC
d_call: .; clone_size: .; v_call: TRBV6-1; j_call: TRBJ1-1; cdr3_aa: CASNSWQNTEAFF; cdr3_nt: TGTGCCAGCAATTCTTGGCAGAACACTGAAGCTTTCTTT
d_call: TRBD1; clone_size: .; v_call: TRBV27; j_call: TRBJ1-1; cdr3_aa: CASSLSPGQGIAEAFF; cdr3_nt: TGTGCCAGCAGTTTATCCCCGGGACAGGGTATAGCTGAAGCTTTCTTT
d_call: .; clone_size: .; v_call: TRBV7-8; j_call: TRBJ2-1; cdr3_aa: CASRRTSSYNEQFF; cdr3_nt: TGTGCCAGCAGACGGACATCCTCCTACAATGAGCAGTTCTTC
d_call: .; clone_size: .; v_call: TRBV19; j_call: TRBJ1-2; cdr3_aa: CASSMSGVYGYTF; cdr3_nt: TGTGCCAGTAGTATGAGCGGGGTCTATGGCTACACCTTC
d_call: .; clone_size: .; v_call: TRBV11-2; j_call: TRBJ2-7; cdr3_aa: CASSLGGLGTLTYEQYF; cdr3_nt: TGTGCCAGCAGCTTAGGGGGACTGGGGACCCTGACCTACGAGCAGTACTTC
d_call: .; clone_size: .; v_call: TRBV28; j_call: TRBJ1-2; cdr3_aa: CASSLPTNYGYTF; cdr3_nt: TGTGCCAGCAGTCTACCCACCAACTATGGCTACACCTTC
d_call: TRBD1; clone_size: once; v_call: TRBV5-5; j_call: TRBJ1-5; cdr3_aa: CASSFLGQGATSNQPQHF; cdr3_nt: TGTGCCAGCAGCTTCTTGGGACAGGGGGCGACTAGCAATCAGCCCCAGCATTTT
d_call: TRBD2; clone_size: .; v_call: TRBV6-4; j_call: TRBJ2-1; cdr3_aa: CASSDKRGSSYNEQFF; cdr3_nt: TGTGCCAGCAGTGACAAGCGGGGGAGCTCCTACAATGAGCAGTTCTTC
d_call: .; clone_size: .; v_call: TRBV5-5; j_call: TRBJ1-1; cdr3_aa: CASSRDWDTEAFF; cdr3_nt: TGTGCCAGCAGTCGCGACTGGGACACTGAAGCTTTCTTT
d_call: .; clone_size: .; v_call: TRBV7-3; j_call: TRBJ2-3; cdr3_aa: CASSLTGGVSTDTQYF; cdr3_nt: TGTGCCAGCAGCTTAACGGGAGGTGTAAGCACAGATACGCAGTATTTT
d_call: .; clone_size: .; v_call: TRBV6-5; j_call: TRBJ1-1; cdr3_aa: CASSYSVRSNTEAFF; cdr3_nt: TGTGCCAGCAGTTACTCGGTACGGTCGAACACTGAAGCTTTCTTT
d_call: TRBD1; clone_size: .; v_call: TRBV30; j_call: TRBJ1-2; cdr3_aa: CAWSVDRRYGYTF; cdr3_nt: TGTGCCTGGAGCGTGGACAGGAGGTATGGCTACACCTTC
d_call: .; clone_size: .; v_call: TRBV27; j_call: TRBJ1-3; cdr3_aa: CASSSTRGNTIYF; cdr3_nt: TGTGCCAGCAGTTCGACTCGTGGAAACACCATATATTTT
d_call: .; clone_size: .; v_call: TRBV5-5; j_call: TRBJ1-3; cdr3_aa: CASTRPGGNTIYF; cdr3_nt: TGTGCCAGCACTAGACCCGGTGGAAACACCATATATTTT
d_call: TRBD1; clone_size: .; v_call: TRBV6-6; j_call: TRBJ1-1; cdr3_aa: CASSHRTGGMKTEAFF; cdr3_nt: TGTGCCAGCAGCCATAGGACAGGGGGCATGAAGACTGAAGCTTTCTTT
d_call: TRBD1; clone_size: .; v_call: TRBV6-4; j_call: TRBJ1-1; cdr3_aa: CASSPGTGKNTEAFF; cdr3_nt: TGTGCCAGCAGTCCTGGGACAGGGAAGAACACTGAAGCTTTCTTT
d_call: TRBD2; clone_size: once; v_call: TRBV7-9; j_call: TRBJ2-2; cdr3_aa: CASSLAGLAHRNGELFF; cdr3_nt: TGTGCCAGCAGCTTAGCGGGACTAGCGCACCGCAACGGGGAGCTGTTTTTT
d_call: .; clone_size: few; v_call: TRBV7-9; j_call: TRBJ1-4; cdr3_aa: CASTLGAGVNEKLFF; cdr3_nt: TGTGCCAGCACCTTAGGGGCAGGGGTAAATGAAAAACTGTTTTTT
d_call: .; clone_size: .; v_call: TRBV10-3; j_call: TRBJ1-3; cdr3_aa: CAISESGNTIYF; cdr3_nt: TGTGCCATCAGTGAGTCCGGGAACACCATATATTTT
d_call: .; clone_size: .; v_call: TRBV5-1; j_call: TRBJ2-2; cdr3_aa: CASSPEGASAGELFF; cdr3_nt: TGCGCCAGCAGCCCGGAGGGGGCGAGTGCCGGGGAGCTGTTTTTT
d_call: TRBD1; clone_size: once; v_call: TRBV6-5; j_call: TRBJ1-1; cdr3_aa: CASSYLDRVNTEAFF; cdr3_nt: TGTGCCAGCAGTTACTTGGACAGGGTGAACACTGAAGCTTTCTTT
d_call: TRBD2; clone_size: once; v_call: TRBV27; j_call: TRBJ2-7; cdr3_aa: CASSPTRLAGEYEQYF; cdr3_nt: TGTGCCAGCAGCCCTACTAGACTAGCGGGGGAGTACGAGCAGTACTTC
d_call: .; clone_size: .; v_call: TRBV27; j_call: TRBJ2-2; cdr3_aa: CASSLGYSDSQLANTGELFF; cdr3_nt: TGTGCCAGCAGTTTAGGGTATTCTGACAGCCAGCTTGCGAACACCGGGGAGCTGTTTTTT
d_call: .; clone_size: .; v_call: TRBV13; j_call: TRBJ2-1; cdr3_aa: CASSPLDSTYNEQFF; cdr3_nt: TGTGCCAGCAGCCCATTGGATAGCACCTACAATGAGCAGTTCTTC
d_call: TRBD2; clone_size: .; v_call: TRBV5-6; j_call: TRBJ2-1; cdr3_aa: CASSSPLGRGVNNEQFF; cdr3_nt: TGTGCCAGCAGCTCCCCCCTCGGGCGGGGGGTTAACAATGAGCAGTTCTTC
d_call: .; clone_size: .; v_call: TRBV6-6; j_call: TRBJ1-5; cdr3_aa: CASTITGIGQPQHF; cdr3_nt: TGTGCCAGCACTATTACAGGGATAGGGCAGCCCCAGCATTTT
d_call: .; clone_size: few; v_call: TRBV5-1; j_call: TRBJ1-1; cdr3_aa: CASSNREGDTEAFF; cdr3_nt: TGCGCCAGCAGCAACAGGGAGGGTGACACTGAAGCTTTCTTT